These 32 T cell receptor beta chains were all obtained from the same sample, sequenced in a study of tumor-infiltrating lymphocytes in primary liver carcinoma. The authors took blood RNA from unsorted whole blood and also extracted germline DNA. The input was approximately 500 ng total RNA; TCR beta cDNA was made from it with a constant-region primer. For TCR beta, libraries were produced by three nested multiplex PCR rounds using slightly modified ARM-PCR. Both of the initial two PCR rounds ran for approximately 11 cycles and employed TRBV1-TRBV30 forward primers alongside a C-beta reverse primer. TCRdb called the multiplex PCR reads again in MiXCR, with one record for every CDR3 protein. The table has approximately 300,000 distinct CDR3 sequences, more than 55% seen once. Sequenced: peripheral blood. The receptors were sampled from a man in his forties with primary liver carcinoma and hepatitis B virus infection.

This CDR3 reads CASMERSTDTQYF. The CDR3 DNA reads TGTGCCAGCATGGAACGGAGCACAGATACGCAGTATTTT. V gene TRBV7-2 combines with J gene TRBJ2-3; D call uncertain. Germline V gene sequence: CDR1 SGHTA, CDR2 FQGNSA. V dropped 7 bases and J dropped 0 bases, with 8 bases sitting between them. The CDR3 spans 13 residues.

Of note for this clonotype: The germline gene is not matched at one end of the junction; a read error may be the cause. The CDR3 protein is CANSQDLIGVGSQETQYF. In DNA form, the CDR3 reads TGCGCCAACAGCCAAGACCTGATTGGCGTGGGCTCGCAAGAGACCCAGTACTTC. V gene TRBV4-3 combines with J gene TRBJ2-5; D gene ambiguous. Germline loops: CDR1 LGHNA, CDR2 YSLEER. The CDR3 totals 18 residues.

Details on this clonotype: A clone one base away is much larger, so this may be a read error. The rearrangement links TRBV4-3 to TRBJ1-4; TRBD1 is a possible D gene (5 bases). V gave up 7 bases and J gave up 5 bases, with 23 bases separating them. Germline V CDR1 and CDR2: LGHNA, YSLEER. The CDR3 has 17 residues. The CDR3 coding sequence is TGCGCCAGCAACCAGAATTTGGGGGGGACGCAAAATGAAAAACTGTTTTTT. This encodes CASNQNLGGTQNEKLFF.

In its sample, this clonotype was seen a few times. The rearrangement links TRBV30 to TRBJ1-1; a possible D gene is TRBD1 (6 bases). V dropped 2 bases and J dropped 1 base, with 14 bases sitting between them. The CDR3 totals 15 residues. CDR1 is GTSNPN and CDR2 is SVGIG in the germline V gene (reference sequence). The CDR3 sequence: CAWSIPGHGNTEAFF. The CDR3 DNA follows: TGTGCCTGGAGTATCCCGGGACACGGGAACACTGAAGCTTTCTTT.

The V call is TRBV29-1, the J call TRBJ1-1, with a weak D call TRBD1 (5 bases). CDR1 SQVTM and CDR2 ANQGSEA come from the germline V gene. This CDR3 contains 11 residues. Trimming removed 7 bases from V and 6 bases from J, with 12 bases in between. The CDR3 DNA reads as TGCAGCGAGGACGAGGGACCTGAAGCTTTCTTT. Residues: CSEDEGPEAFF.

The J gene is TRBJ2-5, the V gene TRBV9; 10 nucleotides line up with TRBD1. V lost 0 bases to trimming and J lost 7 bases; unmatched junction nucleotides: 9. The CDR3 has 16 amino acids. Germline V gene lookup returns CDR1 SGDLS and CDR2 YYNGEE. CDR3 DNA sequence: TGTGCCAGCAGCGTAGCTGGGACAGGGGACCTGGGGACCCAGTACTTC. Its protein product is CASSVAGTGDLGTQYF.

This chain connects TRBV20-1 to TRBJ1-6, with D possibly TRBD1 on 6 matching bases. The germline V gene has CDR1 DFQATT and CDR2 SNEGSKA (reference sequence). V shed 3 bases and J shed 10 bases, with 19 bases lying between them. This CDR3 has 15 amino acids. CDR3 sequence: CSASVLAQGGSPLHF. CDR3 sequence (DNA): TGCAGTGCTAGTGTGCTGGCACAGGGTGGGTCACCCCTCCACTTT.

This clonotype occurred a few times. Since a much larger clone is just one base distant, this may be a read error. The rearrangement uses TRBV29-1 and TRBJ2-2; a possible D gene is TRBD1 (5 bases). The CDR3 is made up of 15 amino acids. Germline V gives CDR1 SQVTM, CDR2 ANQGSEA. V lost 4 bases and J lost 3, with 15 bases in between. The CDR3 DNA follows: TGCAGCGTTGGGATTGGGGCAGGGTACACCGGGGAGCTGTTTTTT. Its protein product is CSVGIGAGYTGELFF.

Only a few counts were recorded for this clonotype. The rearrangement joins TRBV6-5 to TRBJ2-1, with no clear D. This CDR3 is 14 amino acids long. The germline V and J ends were trimmed by 5 bases and 7 bases, with 15 bases remaining between them. Germline lookup yields CDR1 MNHEY and CDR2 SVGAGI. CDR3 sequence reads: CASSGSGVLNEQFF. As DNA, the CDR3 is TGTGCCAGCAGTGGGTCAGGTGTCCTAAATGAGCAGTTCTTC.

CDR3 in amino acids: CASSYRGQGGLVDTEAFF. DNA of the CDR3: TGTGCCAGCAGTTACAGAGGACAGGGGGGCTTGGTGGACACTGAAGCTTTCTTT. The chain couples TRBV6-2 or TRBV6-3 to TRBJ1-1; 10 positions match TRBD1. V was pared by 2 bases and J by 3 bases, with 12 bases of the junction left unmatched. Germline lookup yields CDR1 MNHEY and CDR2 SVGEGT. The CDR3 length is 18 residues.

The genes are TRBV6-1 and TRBJ1-6; D is ambiguous. V lost 1 base and J lost 6, with 10 bases in between. CDR1 and CDR2 (germline): MNHNS, SASEGT. There are 15 residues in the CDR3. The CDR3: CASSEDRVANSPLHF. The CDR3 nucleotides are TGTGCCAGCAGTGAAGACCGGGTGGCTAATTCACCCCTCCACTTT.

The chain joins TRBV2 to TRBJ1-6; tentative D call: TRBD1 (5 bases). The CDR3 is 13 residues long. The V gene's germline CDR1 is SNHLY and CDR2 FYNNEI. V lost 7 bases, J lost 9 bases, and 13 bases lay in between. The CDR3 bases are TGTGCCAGCACTCGAGACAGCCGTTCACCCCTCCACTTT. Residues: CASTRDSRSPLHF. Full variable domain (outside the CDR3, taken from reference TRBV2 and TRBJ1-6): EPEVTQTPSHQVTQMGQEVILRCVPISNHLYFYWYRQILGQKVEFLVSFYNNEISEKSEIFDDQFSVERPDGSNFTLKIRSTKLEDSAMYFCASTRDSRSPLHFGNGTRLTVT.

In this sample, this clonotype turned up a few times. This may be a read error: a much more frequent sequence differs by one nucleotide. The gene calls are TRBV29-1 and TRBJ2-2, with a possible D match to TRBD2 (5 bases). The CDR3 totals 12 residues. Germline V lookup: CDR1 SQVTM, CDR2 ANQGSEA. CDR3 loop: CSVEAETGELSF. For the CDR3, the DNA is TGCAGCGTTGAGGCGGAAACCGGGGAGCTGTCTTTT.

Concerning this clonotype: A read error is possible here, since a much larger clone lies one base away. CDR3 sequence (DNA): TGTGCCAGCAGTGTCCGGGACAGGGGGTATGGGGCCAACGTCCTGACTTTC. It yields the protein CASSVRDRGYGANVLTF. This chain links TRBV6-1 with TRBJ2-6; 11 bases line up with TRBD1. V shed 4 bases, J shed 3 bases, and the junction held 5 bases outside the gene matches. Looked up from germline, CDR1 is MNHNS and CDR2 is SASEGT. The CDR3 consists of 17 residues.

On this clonotype itself: The missing conserved phenylalanine or tryptophan at the end of this CDR3 makes a read error likely. This chain links TRBV5-6 with TRBJ2-2; D remains ambiguous. V shed 1 base and J shed 4 bases, with 5 bases lying between them. Germline CDR1 SGHDT, CDR2 YYEEEE. This CDR3 is 13 amino acids long. CDR3 sequence reads: CASSLSGTGELFI. The CDR3 DNA reads as TGTGCCAGCAGCTTGTCGGGCACCGGGGAGCTGTTTATT.

Notes on this clonotype: One base away lies a much larger clone, so this may be a sequencing read error. This chain links TRBV29-1 with TRBJ2-1; no clear D gene. There are 14 residues in the CDR3. Germline lookup yields CDR1 SQVTM and CDR2 ANQGSEA. This CDR3 reads CSVVRQSSYSEQFF. The CDR3 DNA follows: TGCAGCGTTGTACGGCAGAGCTCCTACAGTGAGCAGTTCTTC.

As concerns this clonotype: This sequence may be a read error, since a much larger clone differs from it by one base. The gene calls are TRBV12-3 or TRBV12-4 and TRBJ2-7; D gene unclear. The CDR3 covers 11 residues. Here the CDR3 reads CASGLRAEQYF. The DNA for the CDR3 is TGTGCCAGCGGTTTAAGAGCCGAGCAGTACTTC.

This clonotype was recorded at least ten times. The CDR3 reads CASSYGPAGSQHF. The CDR3, as DNA: TGTGCCAGCAGTTACGGGCCCGCAGGTTCCCAGCATTTT. The rearrangement links TRBV6-6 to TRBJ1-5; no firm D call. V gave up 2 bases and J gave up 11 bases, with 13 bases separating them. CDR1 and CDR2 (germline): MNHNY, SVGAGI (reference sequence). CDR3 length equals 13 residues.

In regard to this clonotype: This may be a read error, as it is one base from a much larger clone. The V call is TRBV5-4, the J call TRBJ2-3, with 8 bases lining up with TRBD2. The CDR3 has 16 amino acids. The V gene's germline CDR1 is SGHNT and CDR2 YYREEE (reference sequence). V was clipped by 4 bases and J by 3 bases; unmatched bases: 10. Here the CDR3 DNA reads TGTGCCAGCAGCCTTACTAGCGGCGTGGGTACAGATACGCAGTATTTT. It yields the protein CASSLTSGVGTDTQYF.

Ten or more counts support this clonotype. This sequence joins TRBV29-1 and TRBJ2-1; 7 bases are shared with TRBD2. CDR1 is SQVTM, CDR2 ANQGSEA, per germline. The CDR3 spans 12 residues. Germline trimming cut 7 bases from V and 10 bases from J; bases unmatched to any gene: 10. The DNA of the CDR3 is TGCAGCGCCGACGGGTCAGCGGGAGAGCAGTTCTTC. Protein sequence: CSADGSAGEQFF.

Remarks on this clonotype: Given the absence of the conserved phenylalanine or tryptophan at the CDR3 end, a read error is likely. The chain combines TRBV5-5 with TRBJ2-1, with D hard to call. The CDR3 is made up of 14 amino acids. With 0 bases removed from V and 1 base from J, the gap between germline ends came to 5 bases. Per germline, CDR1 SGHKS and CDR2 YYEKEE (reference sequence). CDR3 sequence: CASSLVSSYNEQFI. The CDR3 DNA follows: TGTGCCAGCAGCTTGGTTTCTTCCTACAATGAGCAGTTCATC.

Comments on this clonotype: A much larger clone differs by one base, so this may be a read error. The chain recombines TRBV5-4 with TRBJ2-1; TRBD1 or TRBD2 may be the D gene (5 bases each). The CDR3 runs 13 residues. Germline values: CDR1 SGHNT, CDR2 YYREEE (reference sequence). The CDR3 is CASSAGTQDERFF. CDR3 sequence (DNA): TGTGCCAGCAGCGCCGGGACCCAGGATGAGCGGTTCTTC.

This clonotype was recorded at least ten times. This chain uses TRBV6-5 with TRBJ2-7, with no clear D. The germline CDR1 and CDR2 sequences are MNHEY and SVGAGI. Trimming cost V 4 bases and J 0 bases, with 4 bases left between them. The CDR3 has 12 amino acids. The CDR3 loop reads CASSSTSYEQYF. For the CDR3, the DNA is TGTGCCAGCAGTTCTACCTCCTACGAGCAGTACTTC.

With respect to this clonotype: One end of the junction is discordant with germline, which a read error may explain. The J gene is TRBJ2-1, the V gene TRBV11-1, with D maybe TRBD2 (5 bases). CDR3 size: 15 residues. Germline-derived CDR1 and CDR2 are SGHAT and FQDESV (reference sequence). CDR3 coding DNA: TGTGACAGCAGCGACTCTAGCTCATCCAGCAATGAGCAGTTCTTC. The encoded protein is CDSSDSSSSSNEQFF. The complete variable domain, with remaining parts taken from reference TRBV11-1 and TRBJ2-1, reads EAEVAQSPRYKITEKSQAVAFWCDPISGHATLYWYRQILGQGPELLVQFQDESVVDDSQLPKDRFSAERLKGVDSTLKIQPAELGDSAMYLCDSSDSSSSSNEQFFGPGTRLTVL.

This clonotype was observed a handful of times. The CDR3 sequence: CASRIAGGDTQYF. The CDR3 bases are TGTGCCAGCAGGATAGCGGGAGGAGATACGCAGTATTTT. The chain is built from TRBV6-2 or TRBV6-3 and TRBJ2-3; 10 bases map to TRBD2. J lost 5 bases, V lost 6 bases, and 2 bases had no gene match. Germline V gene lookup returns CDR1 MNHEY and CDR2 SVGEGT. The CDR3 length is 13 residues.

In this sample, this clonotype turned up a few times. J is TRBJ1-4 and V is TRBV5-1; weak D call: TRBD1 (6 bases). The CDR3 runs 16 residues. Trimming stripped 0 bases from V and 3 bases from J, with 12 bases between. CDR1 and CDR2 (germline): SGHRS, YFSETQ. This chain's CDR3 is CASSLALTGSNEKLFF. The CDR3 bases are TGCGCCAGCAGCTTGGCATTGACAGGTTCTAATGAAAAACTGTTTTTT.

Details on this clonotype: A much bigger clone sits one base away, suggesting this may be a read error. This sequence joins TRBV6-5 and TRBJ2-1; D remains unclear. The CDR3 consists of 11 residues. V dropped 10 bases and J dropped 10 bases, with 14 bases sitting between them. The germline gives CDR1 MNHEY, CDR2 SVGAGI. CDR3 protein: CAISSAYEQFF. The CDR3, as DNA: TGTGCCATCTCGTCAGCCTACGAGCAGTTCTTC.

About this clonotype itself: Germline and junction disagree at one end, which may indicate a read error. The gene calls are TRBV6-2 or TRBV6-3 and TRBJ1-2, with D uncertain. This CDR3 is 14 amino acids long. Germline V lookup: CDR1 MNHEY, CDR2 SVGEGT. CDR3 DNA sequence: TGTGCTAGCAGTTACCTGAGAGGAAACTATGGCTACACCTTC. Amino acids: CASSYLRGNYGYTF.

This chain uses TRBV4-1 with TRBJ2-4, with D perhaps matching TRBD2 (7 bases). CDR1 and CDR2 from the germline V gene are MGHRA and YSYEKL. Trimming left V 3 bases short and J 5 bases short, with 17 bases between. There are 16 residues in the CDR3. In DNA, the CDR3 is TGCGCCAGCAGCCACGCGGGGGCTAGCGGACAAAACATTCAGTACTTC. Encoded protein: CASSHAGASGQNIQYF.

Notes on this clonotype: This may come from a read error, since a much larger clone is one base off. Here the CDR3 reads CASGIRGNVQFF. Written as DNA, the CDR3 is TGTGCTAGTGGTATACGGGGCAATGTGCAGTTCTTC. V and J are TRBV12-5 and TRBJ2-1; D tentatively reads TRBD1 or TRBD2 (5 bases each). The length of the CDR3 is 12 residues. Germline CDR1 is LGHNT and CDR2 is FRNRAP.

The rearrangement joins TRBV30 to TRBJ2-3; TRBD1 matches 9 bases. Unmatched junction bases numbered 5, after V lost 1 base and J lost 3 bases. From germline, CDR1 is GTSNPN and CDR2 SVGIG (reference sequence). CDR3 length: 15 amino acids. This CDR3 reads CAWSGGQGDTDTQYF. The CDR3 DNA sequence: TGTGCCTGGAGTGGGGGACAGGGAGATACAGATACGCAGTATTTT.

A note on this clonotype: It is likely a read error, because the conserved phenylalanine at the end of the CDR3 is missing. The chain couples TRBV28 to TRBJ2-7; a weak D match, TRBD2 (6 bases). This CDR3 has 15 amino acids. V shed 4 bases and J shed 3 bases, with 16 bases lying between them. Looked up from germline, CDR1 is MDHEN and CDR2 is SYDVKM. The CDR3 sequence: CASSSASGLGYEQYL. CDR3 nucleotides: TGTGCCAGCAGTTCCGCTTCGGGACTTGGCTACGAGCAGTACTTA.